The 30 T cell receptor beta chains listed next were all sequenced from one sample in a study of identical twins. One entry per CDR3 protein results from TCRdb running MiXCR on the 5' RACE reads. The data show some 460,000 distinct CDR3 sequences, approximately 15% seen once. This sample also appeared in a second study, on yellow fever vaccine responses in identical twins.

Material for sequencing was CD4+ T cells sorted from blood. The receptor set was obtained from a woman aged 18-35 years in good health.

There are a few counts of this clonotype. The chain has TRBV20-1 and TRBJ2-5; possibly TRBD1 for D (5 bases). This CDR3 spans 10 amino acids. V was pared by 4 bases and J by 5 bases, with 5 bases between. CDR1 and CDR2 (germline): DFQATT, SNEGSKA (reference sequence). CDR3 protein: CSAKGETQYF. The CDR3 bases are TGCAGTGCTAAGGGGGAGACCCAGTACTTC.

This clonotype was counted only a few times. This chain links TRBV4-2 with TRBJ2-1; D unclear. The CDR3 extends over 15 amino acids. Germline CDR1 LGHNA, CDR2 YNFKEQ. The germline V and J ends were trimmed by 2 bases and 7 bases, with 15 bases remaining between them. CDR3 protein: CASSQFPPNTNEQFF. The CDR3 DNA sequence: TGTGCCAGCAGCCAATTTCCTCCAAATACGAATGAGCAGTTCTTC.

This clonotype was seen a handful of times. This sequence joins TRBV7-9 and TRBJ2-7; D is ambiguous. This CDR3 is 11 amino acids long. Germline V gives CDR1 SEHNR, CDR2 FQNEAQ (reference sequence). The germline V and J ends were trimmed by 4 bases and 5 bases, with 6 bases remaining between them. The CDR3 region is CASSSANEQYF. The CDR3 DNA sequence: TGTGCCAGCAGCTCCGCGAACGAGCAGTACTTC.

The V call is TRBV7-9, the J call TRBJ2-7, with 14 bases fitting TRBD2. Germline V gene sequence: CDR1 SEHNR, CDR2 FQNEAQ (reference sequence). Losses at the gene ends were 4 bases for V and 2 bases for J; bases not matched to a gene: 7. This CDR3 comprises 17 residues. In DNA, the CDR3 is TGTGCCAGCAGCTCCGGACTAGCGGGAGGACATCCCTACGAGCAGTACTTC. Amino acid sequence: CASSSGLAGGHPYEQYF.

The J gene is TRBJ2-3, the V gene TRBV20-1; D is ambiguous. This CDR3 has 12 residues. Germline CDR1 is DFQATT and CDR2 is SNEGSKA (reference sequence). Trimming took 5 bases from V and 6 from J, leaving 12 bases between them. The CDR3 DNA reads as TGCAGTGCTCAGACTGGGTTGGATACGCAGTATTTT. The encoded protein is CSAQTGLDTQYF.

The chain couples TRBV12-3 or TRBV12-4 to TRBJ2-3, with D perhaps TRBD2 (5 bases). The ends were cut back, 6 bases at V and 0 bases at J, with 10 bases in the middle. The CDR3 is made up of 14 amino acids. CDR3 residues: CASRRLASTDTQYF. CDR3 sequence (DNA): TGTGCCAGCAGGAGATTAGCGAGCACAGATACGCAGTATTTT.

This CDR3 is CASSLDRWDGRSDEETQYF. The CDR3 DNA sequence: TGTGCCAGCAGCTTAGATCGATGGGACGGGAGGTCGGATGAGGAGACCCAGTACTTC. The chain employs TRBV11-2 and TRBJ2-5; 7 nucleotides agree with TRBD2. This CDR3 has 19 residues. The germline V gene encodes CDR1 SGHAT and CDR2 FQNNGV. Unmatched junction bases numbered 18, after V lost 0 bases and J lost 5 bases.

This rearrangement joins TRBV15 to TRBJ2-5; perhaps TRBD2 as D (5 bases). CDR3 size: 13 residues. Germline lookup yields CDR1 LNHNV and CDR2 YYDKDF (reference sequence). The V and J ends lost 3 bases and 4 bases respectively, with 9 bases between them. The CDR3 nucleotides read TGTGCCACCAGCAGGGACTTAATAGAGACCCAGTACTTC. Its translation is CATSRDLIETQYF.

This clonotype occurred a few times. The rearrangement uses TRBV5-1 and TRBJ2-2, with 10 bases matching TRBD2. Germline V gene lookup returns CDR1 SGHRS and CDR2 YFSETQ. The CDR3 totals 13 residues. V lost 7 bases to trimming and J lost 6 bases; unmatched junction nucleotides: 3. CDR3 loop: CASAAGGPGELFF. The CDR3 nucleotides are TGCGCCAGCGCAGCGGGAGGGCCCGGGGAGCTGTTTTTT. The variable domain in full, with the rest retrieved from reference TRBV5-1 and TRBJ2-2, is KAGVTQTPRYLIKTRGQQVTLSCSPISGHRSVSWYQQTPGQGLQFLFEYFSETQRNKGNFPGRFSGRQFSNSRSEMNVSTLELGDSALYLCASAAGGPGELFFGEGSRLTVL.

The sample holds a few counts of this clonotype. This chain uses TRBV5-1 with TRBJ2-1, with 7 bases aligning to TRBD1. From germline, CDR1 is SGHRS and CDR2 YFSETQ. With 4 bases clipped from V and 7 bases from J, the junction kept 11 bases outside the gene matches. There are 15 residues in the CDR3. CDR3 protein: CASSPGQAHRNEQFF. Written as DNA, the CDR3 is TGCGCCAGCAGCCCTGGACAGGCCCATAGGAATGAGCAGTTCTTC. The full variable domain, rest sourced from reference TRBV5-1 and TRBJ2-1, is KAGVTQTPRYLIKTRGQQVTLSCSPISGHRSVSWYQQTPGQGLQFLFEYFSETQRNKGNFPGRFSGRQFSNSRSEMNVSTLELGDSALYLCASSPGQAHRNEQFFGPGTRLTVL.

The chain recombines TRBV10-3 with TRBJ2-3, with D unclear. Trimming stripped 0 bases from V and 0 bases from J, with 7 bases between. Germline V lookup: CDR1 ENHRY, CDR2 SYGVKD. CDR3 length: 15 residues. In DNA, the CDR3 is TGTGCCATCAGTGAGTCGCTAAGAAGCACAGATACGCAGTATTTT. It specifies CAISESLRSTDTQYF.

This chain's CDR3 is CASSGQGWETQYF. DNA of the CDR3: TGTGCCAGCAGTGGCCAGGGGTGGGAGACCCAGTACTTC. V usage is TRBV2 and J usage is TRBJ2-5; D is perhaps TRBD1 (6 bases). Germline CDR1 SNHLY, CDR2 FYNNEI. The CDR3 is 13 amino acids. V was trimmed by 4 bases and J by 5 bases, leaving 11 bases between them.

The chain couples TRBV5-1 to TRBJ2-5; a possible D gene is TRBD2 (5 bases). Germline V gene sequence: CDR1 SGHRS, CDR2 YFSETQ. This CDR3 is 17 amino acids long. The V end lost 0 bases, the J end lost 5 bases, and 20 bases lay between the germline ends. In nucleotides, the CDR3 is TGCGCCAGCAGCTTGGAAAACATCATGATAAGAGGGGAGACCCAGTACTTC. It translates to CASSLENIMIRGETQYF.

This clonotype was picked up a small number of times. CDR3 coding DNA: TGTGCCAGCAGCTGGGACGGAGGGAACACTGAAGCTTTCTTT. Its translation is CASSWDGGNTEAFF. J is TRBJ1-1 and V is TRBV9; the D gene is possibly TRBD1 (5 bases). The length of the CDR3 is 14 residues. Germline V gene lookup returns CDR1 SGDLS and CDR2 YYNGEE. V lost 4 bases and J 1 base, leaving 11 bases between the germline ends.

The chain is built from TRBV4-2 and TRBJ2-3, with TRBD2 identical over 15 bases. Germline V lookup: CDR1 LGHNA, CDR2 YNFKEQ. CDR3 length equals 16 residues. Trimming cost V 1 base and J 4 bases; bases outside gene matches: 0. CDR3 coding DNA: TGTGCCAGCAGCCAAGGGACTAGCGGGGGGGCAGATACGCAGTATTTT. It is translated as CASSQGTSGGADTQYF.

The chain couples TRBV25-1 to TRBJ2-3; either TRBD1 or TRBD2 may supply D (6 bases each). V dropped 2 bases and J dropped 3 bases, with 12 bases sitting between them. The V gene's germline CDR1 is MGHDK and CDR2 SYGVNS. The CDR3 contains 15 residues. DNA of the CDR3: TGTGCCAGCAGTGAACTAGGGGGGCTTACAGATACGCAGTATTTT. Translated, it gives CASSELGGLTDTQYF. Based on the CDR3 plus reference TRBV25-1 and TRBJ2-3, the full variable domain is EADIYQTPRYLVIGTGKKITLECSQTMGHDKMYWYQQDPGMELHLIHYSYGVNSTEKGDLSSESTVSRIRTEHFPLTLESARPSHTSQYLCASSELGGLTDTQYFGPGTRLTVL.

This rearrangement joins TRBV9 to TRBJ2-3; TRBD2 agrees at 14 bases. The CDR3 is 15 amino acids. Losses at the gene ends were 3 bases for V and 11 bases for J; bases not matched to a gene: 8. The germline V gene has CDR1 SGDLS and CDR2 YYNGEE. In DNA, the CDR3 is TGTGCCAGCAGCGCCCTCGGACTAGCGGGGGGAGGGCAGTATTTT. Its translation is CASSALGLAGGGQYF. The full variable domain, rest sourced from reference TRBV9 and TRBJ2-3, is DSGVTQTPKHLITATGQRVTLRCSPRSGDLSVYWYQQSLDQGLQFLIQYYNGEERAKGNILERFSAQQFPDLHSELNLSSLELGDSALYFCASSALGLAGGGQYFGPGTRLTVL.

The table lists this clonotype with a few counts. The chain carries TRBV20-1 and TRBJ2-7; 8 bases are a match to TRBD2. The CDR3 sequence is 14 residues long. In germline, CDR1 is DFQATT, CDR2 SNEGSKA (reference sequence). With V trimmed by 0 bases and J by 9 bases, 10 bases remained unmatched. The CDR3 loop is CSARDPSGGVVQYF. In DNA, the CDR3 is TGCAGTGCTAGAGATCCAAGCGGGGGCGTCGTGCAGTACTTC.

The sample holds a few counts of this clonotype. This rearrangement joins TRBV7-2 to TRBJ2-2; no firm D call. Germline CDR1 reads SGHTA; CDR2 reads FQGNSA. The CDR3 contains 12 residues. V was clipped by 7 bases and J by 7 bases, with 10 bases between them. CDR3 in DNA: TGTGCCAGCACCCCCGGAATCGGGGAGCTGTTTTTT. Its protein is CASTPGIGELFF.

The chain couples TRBV6-1 to TRBJ2-1; D may be TRBD1 (6 bases). CDR3 length: 14 residues. V shed 6 bases and J shed 3 bases, with 12 bases lying between them. CDR1 MNHNS and CDR2 SASEGT come from the germline V gene. CDR3 loop: CASRGSDSYNEQFF. For the CDR3, the DNA is TGTGCCAGCAGAGGATCGGACAGCTACAATGAGCAGTTCTTC.

The rearrangement uses TRBV7-9 and TRBJ1-6, with D maybe TRBD1 (6 bases). Germline CDR1 and CDR2: SEHNR and FQNEAQ (reference sequence). Trimming cost V 8 bases and J 7 bases, with 9 bases left between them. The CDR3 contains 12 residues. The CDR3 sequence is CASEGDNSPLHF. As DNA, the CDR3 is TGTGCCAGCGAGGGGGACAATTCACCCCTCCACTTT.

The rearrangement uses TRBV9 and TRBJ2-1; tentatively, D is TRBD1 (6 bases). Trimming took off 2 bases at V and 2 bases at J, with 11 bases between the two ends. CDR3 size: 15 residues. The germline V gene encodes CDR1 SGDLS and CDR2 YYNGEE. CDR3 in DNA: TGTGCCAGCAGCGTGACAGGTGGCACCTACAATGAGCAGTTCTTC. Its translation: CASSVTGGTYNEQFF. Based on the CDR3 plus reference TRBV9 and TRBJ2-1, the full variable domain is DSGVTQTPKHLITATGQRVTLRCSPRSGDLSVYWYQQSLDQGLQFLIQYYNGEERAKGNILERFSAQQFPDLHSELNLSSLELGDSALYFCASSVTGGTYNEQFFGPGTRLTVL.

This clonotype was recorded a few times. The V and J genes are TRBV5-6 and TRBJ1-5; D not certain. The CDR3 is 16 amino acids. Trimming pared 1 base from V and 4 bases from J, leaving 15 bases between. CDR1 SGHDT and CDR2 YYEEEE come from the germline V gene. CDR3 coding DNA: TGTGCCAGCAGCTTGCTAGGGATTGAGGGTAATCAGCCCCAGCATTTT. It is translated as CASSLLGIEGNQPQHF.

The table lists this clonotype with a few counts. This chain joins TRBV18 and TRBJ1-2, with a tentative D call TRBD1 (5 bases). The CDR3 is 15 residues long. Germline V gene lookup returns CDR1 KGHSH and CDR2 LQKENI. Trimming stripped 3 bases from V and 6 bases from J, with 17 bases between. The CDR3 coding sequence is TGTGCCAGCTCACCCGACGCACAGGCGTGGGATGGCTACACCTTC. This encodes CASSPDAQAWDGYTF.

This clonotype has a handful of counts. The genes are TRBV11-1 and TRBJ2-7; 12 nucleotides match TRBD1. Trimming cost V 1 base and J 1 base; bases outside gene matches: 11. The CDR3 totals 19 residues. Per the germline V gene, CDR1 is SGHAT and CDR2 is FQDESV (reference sequence). The CDR3 nucleotides are TGTGCCAGCAGCTTAGTCGGCGGGACAGGGGGCACCCAGTCCTACGAGCAGTACTTC. This translates into CASSLVGGTGGTQSYEQYF.

The gene calls are TRBV10-3 and TRBJ2-3; 11 positions agree with TRBD2. Germline lookup yields CDR1 ENHRY and CDR2 SYGVKD. The V and J ends lost 10 bases and 7 bases, in that order; junction bases with no gene match: 19. The CDR3 has 17 residues. CDR3 sequence reads: CATNPTSGAPRGNTQYF. The CDR3 DNA is TGTGCCACCAACCCGACTAGCGGGGCCCCGAGGGGGAATACGCAGTATTTT.

This clonotype was counted between two and nine times. J is TRBJ1-1 and V is TRBV7-2; D remains ambiguous. The CDR3 is 15 amino acids. Germline V lookup: CDR1 SGHTA, CDR2 FQGNSA. V was shortened by 5 bases and J by 1 base, with 14 bases between the two germline ends. The CDR3, as DNA: TGTGCCAGCAGCAGAGACGTCTTACCGAACACTGAAGCTTTCTTT. Translation gives CASSRDVLPNTEAFF.

There are a few counts of this clonotype. The chain joins TRBV7-2 to TRBJ2-3; D gene ambiguous. Germline CDR1 reads SGHTA; CDR2 reads FQGNSA. The CDR3 sequence is 12 residues long. Trimming removed 4 bases at V and 6 bases at J, with 8 bases between. The CDR3 spells CASSSLLDTQYF. CDR3 in DNA: TGTGCCAGCAGCTCCCTCCTTGATACGCAGTATTTT.

This clonotype was counted at least ten times. This chain links TRBV20-1 with TRBJ2-3, with D perhaps TRBD2 (7 bases). Germline-derived CDR1 and CDR2 are DFQATT and SNEGSKA (reference sequence). This CDR3 has 15 residues. With 6 bases removed from V and 5 bases from J, the gap between germline ends came to 21 bases. CDR3 loop: CSASRGGSWEDTQYF. The CDR3 DNA reads TGCAGTGCCAGCAGGGGCGGGAGTTGGGAAGATACGCAGTATTTT.

The gene calls are TRBV15 and TRBJ1-6; D unresolved. Germline V gene lookup returns CDR1 LNHNV and CDR2 YYDKDF (reference sequence). V dropped 3 bases and J dropped 13 bases, with 13 bases sitting between them. This CDR3 is built from 13 residues. DNA of the CDR3: TGTGCCACCAGCAGCGACCGGGGTTTTCCCCTCCACTTT. It yields the protein CATSSDRGFPLHF.